This T cell receptor (beta chain) was observed in a study of blood T cell repertoires in COVID-19. Study details: In each case, the material was cDNA or gDNA derived from T cells, B-cell-depleted T cells, or PBMCs.

Deletions cut 6 bases from V and 2 bases from J, with 13 bases between. The germline CDR1 and CDR2 sequences are SQVTM and ANQGSEA. The CDR3 is 14 residues long. Under the authors' procedure: Amplification from reference gene primers served as the basis for estimated nucleated cell counts. Sequencing was performed with immunoSEQ multiplex PCR; in TCRdb, only in-frame clones are kept and a portion is missing. D and trimming were read from the DNA, whereas the V and J calls and clone size are those reported in that table. The table shows over 200,000 clones, with approximately 83% occurring only once. Sequences were obtained from peripheral blood. The chain links TRBV29-1 to TRBJ2-2, with a possible D match to TRBD1 (6 bases). This receptor was obtained from a man aged 35 to 55 with acute or convalescent COVID-19. CDR3: CSVRGQFNTGELFF. CDR3 DNA sequence: TGCAGCGTCCGAGGACAGTTTAACACCGGGGAGCTGTTTTTT.